This entry is about one TCR beta chain. These data originate in a study of blood T cell repertoires in COVID-19. Study summary: PBMCs, B-cell-depleted T cells, or T cells provided the cDNA or gDNA that made up the material.

Germline assignment: CDR1 SNHLY and CDR2 FYNNEI. The CDR3 has 15 amino acids. V lost 5 bases, J lost 3 bases, and 15 bases lay in between. Enrollment of patients from Seattle took place during active infection, with longitudinal follow-up. Original handling: Using reference gene primer amplification, nucleated cell counts were estimated. The table came from immunoSEQ multiplex PCR; TCRdb's copy has only in-frame clones and leaves some out. Clonal size and the V and J genes are those of that table, whereas D and trimming came from the DNA. The table lists fewer than 300,000 clones, around 89% of them singletons, with approximately 6.5% in the top ten.

Input material: peripheral blood. The rearrangement uses TRBV2 and TRBJ2-3; D is possibly TRBD1 (6 bases). The TCR comes from a woman aged 50 to 65 with COVID-19, enrolled during active disease. DNA of the CDR3: TGTGCCAGCAGTCTCACCCGGACAGAAACAGATACGCAGTATTTT. Translated, it gives CASSLTRTETDTQYF.